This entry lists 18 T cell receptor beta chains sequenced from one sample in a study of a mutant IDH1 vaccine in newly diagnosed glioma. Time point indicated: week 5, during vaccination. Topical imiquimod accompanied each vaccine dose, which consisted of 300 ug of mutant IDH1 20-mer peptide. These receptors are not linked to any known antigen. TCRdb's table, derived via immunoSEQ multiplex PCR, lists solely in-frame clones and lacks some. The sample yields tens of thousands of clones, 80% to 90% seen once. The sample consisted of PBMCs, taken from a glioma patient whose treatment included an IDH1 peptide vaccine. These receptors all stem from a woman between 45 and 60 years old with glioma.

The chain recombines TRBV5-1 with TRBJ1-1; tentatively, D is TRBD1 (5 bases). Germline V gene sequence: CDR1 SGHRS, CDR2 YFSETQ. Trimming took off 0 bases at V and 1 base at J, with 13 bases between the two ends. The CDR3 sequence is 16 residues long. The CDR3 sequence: CASSLAEGSRNTEAFF. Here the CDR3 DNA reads TGCGCCAGCAGCTTGGCCGAGGGGAGTCGGAACACTGAAGCTTTCTTT.

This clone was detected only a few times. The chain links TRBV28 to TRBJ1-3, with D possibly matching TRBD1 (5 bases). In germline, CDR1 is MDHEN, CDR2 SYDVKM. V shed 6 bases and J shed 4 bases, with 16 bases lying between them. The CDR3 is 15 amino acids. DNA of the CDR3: TGTGCCAGCAGCCCCGGGGGAGCTGGAGGAAACACCATATATTTT. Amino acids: CASSPGGAGGNTIYF.

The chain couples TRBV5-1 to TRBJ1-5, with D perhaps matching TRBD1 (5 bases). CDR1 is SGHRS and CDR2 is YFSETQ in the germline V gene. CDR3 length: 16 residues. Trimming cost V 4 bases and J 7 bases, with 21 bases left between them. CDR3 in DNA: TGCGCCAGCAGCCTGACAGTTCAGGGCCTTGGACAGCCCCAGCATTTT. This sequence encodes CASSLTVQGLGQPQHF.

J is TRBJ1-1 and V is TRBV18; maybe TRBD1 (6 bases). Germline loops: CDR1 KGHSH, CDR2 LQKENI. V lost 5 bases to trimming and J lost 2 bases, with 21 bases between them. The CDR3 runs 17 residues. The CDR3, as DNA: TGTGCCAGCTCATCAAGCAAATTGGACAGCTTAAACACTGAAGCTTTCTTT. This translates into CASSSSKLDSLNTEAFF.

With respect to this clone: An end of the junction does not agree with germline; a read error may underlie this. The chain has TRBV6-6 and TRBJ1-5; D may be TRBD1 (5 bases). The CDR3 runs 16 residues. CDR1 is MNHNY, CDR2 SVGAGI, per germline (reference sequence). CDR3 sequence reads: CASSNSGTYSNQPQHF. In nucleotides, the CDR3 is TGTGCCAGCAGTAACTCCGGGACGTATAGCAATCAGCCCCAGCATTTT.

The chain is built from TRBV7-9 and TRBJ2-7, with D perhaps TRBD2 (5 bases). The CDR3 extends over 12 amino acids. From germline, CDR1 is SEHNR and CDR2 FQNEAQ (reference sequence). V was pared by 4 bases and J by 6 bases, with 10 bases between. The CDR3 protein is CASSSPSPEQYF. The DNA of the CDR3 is TGTGCCAGCAGCTCGCCTAGCCCCGAGCAGTACTTC.

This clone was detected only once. DNA for the CDR3: TGTGCCAGCAGCTTAGCGCCGAACACCGGGGAGCTGTTTTTT. Residues: CASSLAPNTGELFF. This rearrangement joins TRBV7-9 to TRBJ2-2; no clear D. The CDR3 spans 14 residues. Trimming stripped 0 bases from V and 0 bases from J, with 2 bases between. Germline V gene data show CDR1 as SEHNR and CDR2 as FQNEAQ (reference sequence). The full variable domain, with the rest looked up from reference TRBV7-9 and TRBJ2-2, is DTGVSQNPRHKITKRGQNVTFRCDPISEHNRLYWYRQTLGQGPEFLTYFQNEAQLEKSRLLSDRFSAERPKGSFSTLEIQRTEQGDSAMYLCASSLAPNTGELFFGEGSRLTVL.

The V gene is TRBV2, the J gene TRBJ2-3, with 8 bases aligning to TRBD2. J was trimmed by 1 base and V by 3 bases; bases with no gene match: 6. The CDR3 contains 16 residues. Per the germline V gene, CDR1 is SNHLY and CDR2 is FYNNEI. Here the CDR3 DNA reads TGTGCCAGCAGTGACCCCGCGGGGGGCCGCACAGATACGCAGTATTTT. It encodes CASSDPAGGRTDTQYF. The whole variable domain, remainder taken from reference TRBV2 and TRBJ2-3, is EPEVTQTPSHQVTQMGQEVILRCVPISNHLYFYWYRQILGQKVEFLVSFYNNEISEKSEIFDDQFSVERPDGSNFTLKIRSTKLEDSAMYFCASSDPAGGRTDTQYFGPGTRLTVL.

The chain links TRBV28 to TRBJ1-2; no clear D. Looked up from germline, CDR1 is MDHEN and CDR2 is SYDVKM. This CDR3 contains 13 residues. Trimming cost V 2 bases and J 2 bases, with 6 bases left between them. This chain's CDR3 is CASSLVGNYGYTF. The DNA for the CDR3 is TGTGCCAGCAGTTTAGTAGGGAACTATGGCTACACCTTC.

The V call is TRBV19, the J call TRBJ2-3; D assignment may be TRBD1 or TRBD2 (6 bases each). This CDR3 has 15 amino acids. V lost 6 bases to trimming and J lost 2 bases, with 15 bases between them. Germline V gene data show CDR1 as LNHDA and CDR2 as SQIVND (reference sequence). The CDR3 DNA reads TGTGCCAGTAGCGGATACGGGGGCTCCACAGATACGCAGTATTTT. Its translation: CASSGYGGSTDTQYF.

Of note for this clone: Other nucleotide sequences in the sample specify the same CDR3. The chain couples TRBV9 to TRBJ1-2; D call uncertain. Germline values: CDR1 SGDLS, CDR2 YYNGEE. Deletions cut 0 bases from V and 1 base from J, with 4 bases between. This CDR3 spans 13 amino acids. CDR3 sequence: CASSVGGNYGYTF. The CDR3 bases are TGTGCCAGCAGCGTAGGTGGTAACTATGGCTACACCTTC.

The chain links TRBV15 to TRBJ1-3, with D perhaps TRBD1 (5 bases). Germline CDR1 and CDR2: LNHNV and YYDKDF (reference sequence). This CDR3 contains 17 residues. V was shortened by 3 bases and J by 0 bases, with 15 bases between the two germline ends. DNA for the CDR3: TGTGCCACCAGCAGGGAAGCGGGACGGAGCTCTGGAAACACCATATATTTT. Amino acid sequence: CATSREAGRSSGNTIYF.

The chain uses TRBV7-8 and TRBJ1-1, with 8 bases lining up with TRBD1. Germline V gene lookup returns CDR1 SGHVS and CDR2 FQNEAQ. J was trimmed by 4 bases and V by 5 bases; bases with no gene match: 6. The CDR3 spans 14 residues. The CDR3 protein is CASSLRTGFTEAFF. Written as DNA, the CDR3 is TGTGCCAGCAGCCTAAGGACAGGGTTCACTGAAGCTTTCTTT. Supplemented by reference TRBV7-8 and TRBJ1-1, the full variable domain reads GAGVSQSPRYKVAKRGQDVALRCDPISGHVSLFWYQQALGQGPEFLTYFQNEAQLDKSGLPSDRFFAERPEGSVSTLKIQRTQQEDSAVYLCASSLRTGFTEAFFGQGTRLTVV.

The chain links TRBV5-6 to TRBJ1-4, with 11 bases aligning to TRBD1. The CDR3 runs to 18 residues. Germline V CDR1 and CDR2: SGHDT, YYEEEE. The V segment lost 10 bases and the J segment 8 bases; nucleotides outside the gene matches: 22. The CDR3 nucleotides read TGTGCCTCACGAGAGGGGGGACAGGGGGATCGGCTGAGAGAAAAACTGTTTTTT. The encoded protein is CASREGGQGDRLREKLFF.

The CDR3 DNA sequence: TGTGCCAGCAGTACACGACATGGCACCATATATTTT. Translating it yields CASSTRHGTIYF. The rearrangement uses TRBV7-8 and TRBJ1-3, with D unresolved. The CDR3 consists of 12 residues. Trimming left V 6 bases short and J 9 bases short, with 12 bases between. CDR1 and CDR2 from the germline V gene are SGHVS and FQNEAQ. Supplemented by reference TRBV7-8 and TRBJ1-3, the full variable domain reads GAGVSQSPRYKVAKRGQDVALRCDPISGHVSLFWYQQALGQGPEFLTYFQNEAQLDKSGLPSDRFFAERPEGSVSTLKIQRTQQEDSAVYLCASSTRHGTIYFGEGSWLTVV.

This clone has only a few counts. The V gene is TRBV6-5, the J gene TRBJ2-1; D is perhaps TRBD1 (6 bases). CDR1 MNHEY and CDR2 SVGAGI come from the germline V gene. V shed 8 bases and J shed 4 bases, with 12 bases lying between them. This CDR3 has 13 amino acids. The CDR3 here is CASGRQVYNEQFF. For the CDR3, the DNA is TGTGCCAGCGGCAGACAGGTATACAATGAGCAGTTCTTC.

This CDR3 reads CASSIGTVLNYGYTF. CDR3 bases: TGTGCCAGCAGTATCGGGACAGTCCTTAACTATGGCTACACCTTC. The rearrangement joins TRBV4-2 to TRBJ1-2; 7 bases are a match to TRBD1. The CDR3 runs 15 residues. Germline V gives CDR1 LGHNA, CDR2 YNFKEQ. The V segment lost 6 bases and the J segment 1 base; nucleotides outside the gene matches: 8.

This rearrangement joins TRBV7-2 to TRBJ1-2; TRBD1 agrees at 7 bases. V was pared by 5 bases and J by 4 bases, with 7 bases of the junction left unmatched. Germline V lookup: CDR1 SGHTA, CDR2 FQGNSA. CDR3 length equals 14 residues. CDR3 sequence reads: CASSHRGQLYGYTF. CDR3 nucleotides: TGTGCCAGCAGCCACCGGGGACAGCTCTATGGCTACACCTTC.